Below are 10 T cell receptor beta chains sequenced from a single sample in a study of Ad26.COV2.S vaccination and SARS-CoV-2 variants. TCRdb keeps only in-frame clones here, not all; method: immunoSEQ multiplex PCR. The sample shows roughly 350,000 clones, over 75% of them seen only once. Treatment specified: over 15 received Ad26.COV2.S at low or high dose, single or two shots; about 5 received placebo; per-sample allocation not given. Samples came from day 63 after the first vaccine or placebo injection. Sample: peripheral blood, taken in a trial of Ad26.COV2.S vaccine versus placebo. These receptors originate from a person aged 18-65 years who received the Ad26.COV2.S COVID-19 vaccine or a placebo.

CDR3 sequence: CASSSPTSGANTGELFF. CDR3 DNA: TGTGCCAGCAGCTCCCCGACTAGCGGGGCCAACACCGGGGAGCTGTTTTTT. This rearrangement joins TRBV5-4 to TRBJ2-2; 11 bases map to TRBD2. The CDR3 is made up of 17 amino acids. V lost 3 bases to trimming and J lost 2 bases; unmatched junction nucleotides: 6. Germline assignment: CDR1 SGHNT and CDR2 YYREEE (reference sequence).

The V and J genes are TRBV3-1 (or the pseudogene TRBV3-2) and TRBJ2-1, with D hard to call. In germline, CDR1 is LGHDT, CDR2 YNNKEL (reference sequence). The ends were cut back, 1 base at V and 4 bases at J, with 8 bases in the middle. The CDR3 totals 14 residues. The CDR3 sequence is CASSQVISYNEQFF. The CDR3 DNA is TGTGCCAGCAGCCAAGTAATCAGTTACAATGAGCAGTTCTTC.

This chain links TRBV5-1 with TRBJ1-5; 7 bases match TRBD1. V lost 0 bases, J lost 6 bases, and 3 bases stayed unmatched. The CDR3 loop spans 14 amino acids. Germline V gene lookup returns CDR1 SGHRS and CDR2 YFSETQ. CDR3 DNA: TGCGCCAGCAGCTTGGACAGGGGAGGTCAGCCCCAGCATTTT. As protein: CASSLDRGGQPQHF. Full variable domain (rest looked up from reference TRBV5-1 and TRBJ1-5): KAGVTQTPRYLIKTRGQQVTLSCSPISGHRSVSWYQQTPGQGLQFLFEYFSETQRNKGNFPGRFSGRQFSNSRSEMNVSTLELGDSALYLCASSLDRGGQPQHFGDGTRLSIL.

The genes are TRBV4-3 and TRBJ1-1; D is undetermined. CDR3 size: 12 residues. V was shortened by 5 bases and J by 1 base, with 5 bases between the two germline ends. The germline gives CDR1 LGHNA, CDR2 YSLEER. The CDR3 DNA sequence: TGCGCCAGCAGCTCACGGAACACTGAAGCTTTCTTT. This codes for CASSSRNTEAFF.

This clone has just a few counts. The rearrangement links TRBV3-1 (or the pseudogene TRBV3-2) to TRBJ1-2, with D unclear. This CDR3 region has 15 residues. Germline CDR1 LGHDT, CDR2 YNNKEL (reference sequence). Deletions cut 0 bases from V and 4 bases from J, with 12 bases between. CDR3 in amino acids: CASSQEGGPSYGYTF. The CDR3 DNA reads as TGTGCCAGCAGCCAAGAGGGAGGACCGAGCTATGGCTACACCTTC.

This clone occurred once. V and J are TRBV27 and TRBJ1-5; D gene uncertain. The CDR3 has 13 amino acids. Germline V gives CDR1 MNHEY, CDR2 SMNVEV (reference sequence). V lost 0 bases and J 6 bases, leaving 6 bases between the germline ends. CDR3 sequence reads: CASSLSRTQPQHF. CDR3 coding DNA: TGTGCCAGCAGTTTATCAAGGACTCAGCCCCAGCATTTT.

This chain connects TRBV7-9 to TRBJ2-7; 7 bases map to TRBD1. The junction had 6 bases not matched to a gene; V was cut back by 6 bases and J by 4 bases. CDR3 length: 13 residues. Germline V CDR1 and CDR2: SEHNR, FQNEAQ (reference sequence). DNA of the CDR3: TGTGCCAGCAGGACGACAGGGACGTACGAGCAGTACTTC. Encoded protein: CASRTTGTYEQYF.

This clone was recorded a few times. The V and J genes are TRBV7-9 and TRBJ1-2; 7 bases are shared with TRBD1. Germline trimming cut 8 bases from V and 4 bases from J; bases unmatched to any gene: 7. Germline values: CDR1 SEHNR, CDR2 FQNEAQ (reference sequence). CDR3 length: 13 amino acids. CDR3 sequence reads: CASSTGTAYGYTF. CDR3 sequence (DNA): TGTGCCAGCTCAACCGGGACAGCCTATGGCTACACCTTC.

This chain connects TRBV6-5 to TRBJ2-5, with D perhaps TRBD2 (6 bases). Germline assignment: CDR1 MNHEY and CDR2 SVGAGI. V was cut by 6 bases and J by 5 bases, with 13 bases left in between. This CDR3 region has 13 residues. CDR3 nucleotides: TGTGCCAGCAGGTCCACTGGGAGGGAGACCCAGTACTTC. Protein: CASRSTGRETQYF.

The J gene is TRBJ2-2, the V gene TRBV10-3; D is unresolved. V lost 9 bases to trimming and J lost 5 bases, with 16 bases between them. Germline V gene sequence: CDR1 ENHRY, CDR2 SYGVKD. The CDR3 covers 14 residues. The CDR3 DNA reads TGTGCCATTGGTCCCGAGAGCGCAACCGGGGAGCTGTTTTTT. Amino acid sequence: CAIGPESATGELFF.